Reported below is one T cell receptor beta chain. Its antigen is currently not known. The sample belongs to a study of T cells expressing NK-cell markers (dated by TCRdb to about 2020). Describing the broader study: Eight or nine donors provided sorted CD3+CD56+NKG2C+, CD3+CD56+NKG2C- and CD3+CD56-NKG2C+ T-cell subsets, whose TCR beta-chain repertoires were profiled. Among the eight sequenced donors, only one was HCMV-seronegative, while the other seven were HCMV-seropositive. The eight sequenced donors were randomly selected healthy volunteers, three men and five women. The libraries were sequenced on Illumina HiSeq 2000/2500, MiSeq or NextSeq, producing 2 x 150 bp reads.

Beyond this particular receptor, the publication reports: Those dominant clonotypes were again the most abundant among CD3+CD56-NKG2C+ cells in a handful of donors, at roughly 25-65%. In six donors, the dominant CD3+CD56+NKG2C+ clonotypes were found to rank among the top 10 CD8+ clonotypes and to make up about 1.0-8% of CD8+ T cells. Whether the expanded NKG2C-expressing T cell clones were specific for HCMV antigens was left unclear.

HCMV serostatus was determined by detecting HCMV-specific IgG in serum with a commercial ELISA kit. Peripheral blood mononuclear cells were isolated from blood by Ficoll density gradient centrifugation. TCRdb names Illumina HiSeq 2000 as the instrument used. TCR beta cDNA libraries were prepared using 5'RACE template switching, which introduced a universal primer site and unique molecular identifiers. cDNA synthesis was primed from the TCR beta constant segment and was followed by two successive PCR amplification steps. In the original analysis: MIGEC handled demultiplexing of the reads and grouping by UMI, while MiTCR was used to assemble and quantify clonotypes. To exclude erroneous sequences, only TCR cDNA sequences supported by at least two reads were retained. The tcR package was used for downstream repertoire analysis, with clonotypes matched between fractions based on CDR3 nucleotide sequence plus V segment. VDJmatch was used to annotate antigen specificity against VDJdb, with one amino acid substitution in CDR3 permitted. After the reads were reprocessed by TCRdb, one entry was made per CDR3 protein sequence, with no DNA. These V and J calls originate from TCRdb's pipeline instead of the authors' own analysis. The table of this sample itemizes about 190,000 distinct CDR3 sequences. 20% to 25% of the sample is taken by the ten largest.

The cysteine opens and the phenylalanine closes a CDR3 of 15 amino acids. This entry has no DNA. CDR1 MNHEY and CDR2 SMNVEV are derived from the germline V gene (reference sequence). The specimen sequenced was blood T cells: a sorted CD56 or NKG2C T cell subset, CD4+ or CD8+ T cells, or bulk PBMC T cells (not recorded which). This receptor was taken from a man aged 18-75 years in good health. The chain joins TRBV27 to TRBJ1-5; TCRdb indicates TRBD1, and absent DNA this call remains unverified. The CDR3 region reads CASRIGQGGNQPQHF.